These 10 T cell receptor beta chains came from one sample sequenced in a study of blood T cell repertoires in COVID-19. Sequencing used immunoSEQ multiplex PCR; TCRdb keeps in-frame clones, though not all of them. The profile shows roughly 210,000 clones, around four fifths of them singletons. The sequenced material came from peripheral blood. These receptors were collected from a woman of 80 years or more with COVID-19, enrolled during active disease.

This clone was seen just once. The rearrangement joins TRBV2 to TRBJ1-2, with 9 bases that match TRBD1. Germline CDR1 is SNHLY and CDR2 is FYNNEI. The CDR3 loop spans 16 amino acids. V trimming: 3 bases; J trimming: 1 base; junction bases outside the gene matches: 6. CDR3 DNA sequence: TGTGCCAGCAGTGATTTAGGGACAGGGCTTAACTATGGCTACACCTTC. Translation gives CASSDLGTGLNYGYTF.

The chain is built from TRBV2 and TRBJ2-3, with TRBD2 as a possible D gene (6 bases). V dropped 5 bases and J dropped 3 bases, with 12 bases sitting between them. The CDR3 is made up of 14 amino acids. Germline V gives CDR1 SNHLY, CDR2 FYNNEI. Written as DNA, the CDR3 is TGTGCCAGCAGTCCGATTGGGACTACAGATACGCAGTATTTT. As protein: CASSPIGTTDTQYF.

This chain links TRBV5-6 with TRBJ1-4, with D hard to call. The V end lost 5 bases, the J end lost 4 bases, and 6 bases lay between the germline ends. From germline, CDR1 is SGHDT and CDR2 YYEEEE. The CDR3 has 12 residues. DNA of the CDR3: TGTGCCAGCAGGTTTCGTAATGAAAAACTGTTTTTT. The encoded protein is CASRFRNEKLFF. Combining the CDR3 with reference TRBV5-6 and TRBJ1-4 gives the whole variable domain DAGVTQSPTHLIKTRGQQVTLRCSPKSGHDTVSWYQQALGQGPQFIFQYYEEEERQRGNFPDRFSGHQFPNYSSELNVNALLLGDSALYLCASRFRNEKLFFGSGTQLSVL.

The chain combines TRBV7-2 with TRBJ1-1; D is possibly TRBD1 (6 bases). Germline V gene lookup returns CDR1 SGHTA and CDR2 FQGNSA. This CDR3 spans 13 amino acids. V lost 6 bases, J lost 7 bases, and 15 bases lay in between. This chain's CDR3 is CASRPDRLNEAFF. For the CDR3, the DNA is TGTGCCAGCAGACCTGACAGGCTAAATGAAGCTTTCTTT.

The chain has TRBV21-1 and TRBJ2-7; TRBD2 is the table's D call and was not checked against the DNA. TRBV21-1 is labeled a pseudogene. The CDR3 has 24 residues. The CDR3 DNA reads as TGTGCCAGCAGCTCACCCCACTCGGGGGACCCCCACGGTAGCGGGAGACGAAGCTCCTACGAGCAGTACTTC. Translation gives CASSSPHSGDPHGSGRRSSYEQYF.

The chain carries TRBV19 and TRBJ1-1, with D maybe TRBD1 (5 bases). Looked up from germline, CDR1 is LNHDA and CDR2 is SQIVND (reference sequence). V lost 4 bases to trimming and J lost 1 base, with 16 bases between them. CDR3 length: 16 residues. CDR3 nucleotides: TGTGCCAGTAGTACAGGGACTGTATCTCAGAACACTGAAGCTTTCTTT. This encodes CASSTGTVSQNTEAFF.

This clone has only one observation. The V gene is TRBV30, the J gene TRBJ1-4; D gene unclear. V was clipped by 1 base and J by 7 bases, with 10 bases between them. Germline CDR1 is GTSNPN and CDR2 is SVGIG (reference sequence). This CDR3 comprises 13 residues. Here the CDR3 DNA reads TGTGCCTGGAGTGCGGGAGGCATTGAAAAACTGTTTTTT. This encodes CAWSAGGIEKLFF.

The rearrangement links TRBV1 to TRBJ2-1; whether TRBD2, the table's D call, matches the DNA was not checked. TRBV1 is tagged as a pseudogene. The CDR3 totals 16 residues. CDR3 DNA: TGCACCAGCAGCCAAGAAGCGGAGGGCTCGACATATGAGCAGTTCTTC. This gives the protein CTSSQEAEGSTYEQFF.

This chain links TRBV7-2 with TRBJ1-5; the D gene is possibly TRBD1 (5 bases). Germline-derived CDR1 and CDR2 are SGHTA and FQGNSA. This CDR3 contains 15 residues. V lost 1 base and J lost 3, with 10 bases in between. This CDR3 reads CASSLVTGLNQPQHF. The CDR3 nucleotides read TGTGCCAGCAGCTTAGTAACAGGTCTCAATCAGCCCCAGCATTTT.

This clone was counted once. Other nucleotide sequences in the sample specify the same CDR3. The chain carries TRBV2 and TRBJ1-1, with D maybe TRBD1 (5 bases). The V and J ends lost 4 bases and 0 bases respectively, with 9 bases between them. The CDR3 has 14 residues. CDR1 and CDR2 (germline): SNHLY, FYNNEI. The CDR3: CASSGQGMNTEAFF. CDR3 DNA: TGTGCCAGCAGTGGGCAGGGCATGAACACTGAAGCTTTCTTT.